This T cell receptor beta chain was sequenced for a study of T cell responses to AZD1222 COVID-19 vaccine. General observations from the study: Rises in breadth and depth of Spike-specific TCRs came after two AZD1222 doses.

Trimming took 7 bases from V and 0 from J, leaving 15 bases between them. The CDR3 loop spans 15 amino acids. The germline V gene encodes CDR1 MDHEN and CDR2 SYDVKM. Second-dose recipients at about 4 or about 12 weeks were treated as one pooled group. The data were produced by immunoSEQ multiplex PCR, yet TCRdb's version contains in-frame clones alone and is incomplete. Of 100,000 to 150,000 clones listed, about 79% are singletons. To note about this clone: Its specificity is not known.

Sequences were derived from peripheral blood, sampled 28 days after the second AZD1222 dose. The rearrangement links TRBV28 to TRBJ1-2; D may be TRBD1 (6 bases). This clonotype originated in an adult who received the AZD1222 COVID-19 vaccine. The CDR3 DNA reads TGTGCCAGCACCCGAGGGGACAAGACTAACTATGGCTACACCTTC. Its protein product is CASTRGDKTNYGYTF.